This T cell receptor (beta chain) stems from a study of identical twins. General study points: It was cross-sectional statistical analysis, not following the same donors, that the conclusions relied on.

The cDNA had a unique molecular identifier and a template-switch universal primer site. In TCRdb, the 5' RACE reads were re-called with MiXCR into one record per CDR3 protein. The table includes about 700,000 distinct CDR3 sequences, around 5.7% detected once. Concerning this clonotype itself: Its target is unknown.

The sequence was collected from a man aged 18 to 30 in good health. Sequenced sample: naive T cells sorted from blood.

The CDR3 reads CASSLIGGPGSRNIQYF. For the CDR3, the DNA is TGCGCCAGCAGCCTGATAGGGGGGCCAGGGTCACGGAACATTCAGTACTTC. J is TRBJ2-4 and V is TRBV4-1; either TRBD1 or TRBD2 may fit D (6 bases each). Germline assignment: CDR1 MGHRA and CDR2 YSYEKL. The CDR3 is made up of 17 amino acids. V gave up 4 bases and J gave up 7 bases, with 23 bases separating them.